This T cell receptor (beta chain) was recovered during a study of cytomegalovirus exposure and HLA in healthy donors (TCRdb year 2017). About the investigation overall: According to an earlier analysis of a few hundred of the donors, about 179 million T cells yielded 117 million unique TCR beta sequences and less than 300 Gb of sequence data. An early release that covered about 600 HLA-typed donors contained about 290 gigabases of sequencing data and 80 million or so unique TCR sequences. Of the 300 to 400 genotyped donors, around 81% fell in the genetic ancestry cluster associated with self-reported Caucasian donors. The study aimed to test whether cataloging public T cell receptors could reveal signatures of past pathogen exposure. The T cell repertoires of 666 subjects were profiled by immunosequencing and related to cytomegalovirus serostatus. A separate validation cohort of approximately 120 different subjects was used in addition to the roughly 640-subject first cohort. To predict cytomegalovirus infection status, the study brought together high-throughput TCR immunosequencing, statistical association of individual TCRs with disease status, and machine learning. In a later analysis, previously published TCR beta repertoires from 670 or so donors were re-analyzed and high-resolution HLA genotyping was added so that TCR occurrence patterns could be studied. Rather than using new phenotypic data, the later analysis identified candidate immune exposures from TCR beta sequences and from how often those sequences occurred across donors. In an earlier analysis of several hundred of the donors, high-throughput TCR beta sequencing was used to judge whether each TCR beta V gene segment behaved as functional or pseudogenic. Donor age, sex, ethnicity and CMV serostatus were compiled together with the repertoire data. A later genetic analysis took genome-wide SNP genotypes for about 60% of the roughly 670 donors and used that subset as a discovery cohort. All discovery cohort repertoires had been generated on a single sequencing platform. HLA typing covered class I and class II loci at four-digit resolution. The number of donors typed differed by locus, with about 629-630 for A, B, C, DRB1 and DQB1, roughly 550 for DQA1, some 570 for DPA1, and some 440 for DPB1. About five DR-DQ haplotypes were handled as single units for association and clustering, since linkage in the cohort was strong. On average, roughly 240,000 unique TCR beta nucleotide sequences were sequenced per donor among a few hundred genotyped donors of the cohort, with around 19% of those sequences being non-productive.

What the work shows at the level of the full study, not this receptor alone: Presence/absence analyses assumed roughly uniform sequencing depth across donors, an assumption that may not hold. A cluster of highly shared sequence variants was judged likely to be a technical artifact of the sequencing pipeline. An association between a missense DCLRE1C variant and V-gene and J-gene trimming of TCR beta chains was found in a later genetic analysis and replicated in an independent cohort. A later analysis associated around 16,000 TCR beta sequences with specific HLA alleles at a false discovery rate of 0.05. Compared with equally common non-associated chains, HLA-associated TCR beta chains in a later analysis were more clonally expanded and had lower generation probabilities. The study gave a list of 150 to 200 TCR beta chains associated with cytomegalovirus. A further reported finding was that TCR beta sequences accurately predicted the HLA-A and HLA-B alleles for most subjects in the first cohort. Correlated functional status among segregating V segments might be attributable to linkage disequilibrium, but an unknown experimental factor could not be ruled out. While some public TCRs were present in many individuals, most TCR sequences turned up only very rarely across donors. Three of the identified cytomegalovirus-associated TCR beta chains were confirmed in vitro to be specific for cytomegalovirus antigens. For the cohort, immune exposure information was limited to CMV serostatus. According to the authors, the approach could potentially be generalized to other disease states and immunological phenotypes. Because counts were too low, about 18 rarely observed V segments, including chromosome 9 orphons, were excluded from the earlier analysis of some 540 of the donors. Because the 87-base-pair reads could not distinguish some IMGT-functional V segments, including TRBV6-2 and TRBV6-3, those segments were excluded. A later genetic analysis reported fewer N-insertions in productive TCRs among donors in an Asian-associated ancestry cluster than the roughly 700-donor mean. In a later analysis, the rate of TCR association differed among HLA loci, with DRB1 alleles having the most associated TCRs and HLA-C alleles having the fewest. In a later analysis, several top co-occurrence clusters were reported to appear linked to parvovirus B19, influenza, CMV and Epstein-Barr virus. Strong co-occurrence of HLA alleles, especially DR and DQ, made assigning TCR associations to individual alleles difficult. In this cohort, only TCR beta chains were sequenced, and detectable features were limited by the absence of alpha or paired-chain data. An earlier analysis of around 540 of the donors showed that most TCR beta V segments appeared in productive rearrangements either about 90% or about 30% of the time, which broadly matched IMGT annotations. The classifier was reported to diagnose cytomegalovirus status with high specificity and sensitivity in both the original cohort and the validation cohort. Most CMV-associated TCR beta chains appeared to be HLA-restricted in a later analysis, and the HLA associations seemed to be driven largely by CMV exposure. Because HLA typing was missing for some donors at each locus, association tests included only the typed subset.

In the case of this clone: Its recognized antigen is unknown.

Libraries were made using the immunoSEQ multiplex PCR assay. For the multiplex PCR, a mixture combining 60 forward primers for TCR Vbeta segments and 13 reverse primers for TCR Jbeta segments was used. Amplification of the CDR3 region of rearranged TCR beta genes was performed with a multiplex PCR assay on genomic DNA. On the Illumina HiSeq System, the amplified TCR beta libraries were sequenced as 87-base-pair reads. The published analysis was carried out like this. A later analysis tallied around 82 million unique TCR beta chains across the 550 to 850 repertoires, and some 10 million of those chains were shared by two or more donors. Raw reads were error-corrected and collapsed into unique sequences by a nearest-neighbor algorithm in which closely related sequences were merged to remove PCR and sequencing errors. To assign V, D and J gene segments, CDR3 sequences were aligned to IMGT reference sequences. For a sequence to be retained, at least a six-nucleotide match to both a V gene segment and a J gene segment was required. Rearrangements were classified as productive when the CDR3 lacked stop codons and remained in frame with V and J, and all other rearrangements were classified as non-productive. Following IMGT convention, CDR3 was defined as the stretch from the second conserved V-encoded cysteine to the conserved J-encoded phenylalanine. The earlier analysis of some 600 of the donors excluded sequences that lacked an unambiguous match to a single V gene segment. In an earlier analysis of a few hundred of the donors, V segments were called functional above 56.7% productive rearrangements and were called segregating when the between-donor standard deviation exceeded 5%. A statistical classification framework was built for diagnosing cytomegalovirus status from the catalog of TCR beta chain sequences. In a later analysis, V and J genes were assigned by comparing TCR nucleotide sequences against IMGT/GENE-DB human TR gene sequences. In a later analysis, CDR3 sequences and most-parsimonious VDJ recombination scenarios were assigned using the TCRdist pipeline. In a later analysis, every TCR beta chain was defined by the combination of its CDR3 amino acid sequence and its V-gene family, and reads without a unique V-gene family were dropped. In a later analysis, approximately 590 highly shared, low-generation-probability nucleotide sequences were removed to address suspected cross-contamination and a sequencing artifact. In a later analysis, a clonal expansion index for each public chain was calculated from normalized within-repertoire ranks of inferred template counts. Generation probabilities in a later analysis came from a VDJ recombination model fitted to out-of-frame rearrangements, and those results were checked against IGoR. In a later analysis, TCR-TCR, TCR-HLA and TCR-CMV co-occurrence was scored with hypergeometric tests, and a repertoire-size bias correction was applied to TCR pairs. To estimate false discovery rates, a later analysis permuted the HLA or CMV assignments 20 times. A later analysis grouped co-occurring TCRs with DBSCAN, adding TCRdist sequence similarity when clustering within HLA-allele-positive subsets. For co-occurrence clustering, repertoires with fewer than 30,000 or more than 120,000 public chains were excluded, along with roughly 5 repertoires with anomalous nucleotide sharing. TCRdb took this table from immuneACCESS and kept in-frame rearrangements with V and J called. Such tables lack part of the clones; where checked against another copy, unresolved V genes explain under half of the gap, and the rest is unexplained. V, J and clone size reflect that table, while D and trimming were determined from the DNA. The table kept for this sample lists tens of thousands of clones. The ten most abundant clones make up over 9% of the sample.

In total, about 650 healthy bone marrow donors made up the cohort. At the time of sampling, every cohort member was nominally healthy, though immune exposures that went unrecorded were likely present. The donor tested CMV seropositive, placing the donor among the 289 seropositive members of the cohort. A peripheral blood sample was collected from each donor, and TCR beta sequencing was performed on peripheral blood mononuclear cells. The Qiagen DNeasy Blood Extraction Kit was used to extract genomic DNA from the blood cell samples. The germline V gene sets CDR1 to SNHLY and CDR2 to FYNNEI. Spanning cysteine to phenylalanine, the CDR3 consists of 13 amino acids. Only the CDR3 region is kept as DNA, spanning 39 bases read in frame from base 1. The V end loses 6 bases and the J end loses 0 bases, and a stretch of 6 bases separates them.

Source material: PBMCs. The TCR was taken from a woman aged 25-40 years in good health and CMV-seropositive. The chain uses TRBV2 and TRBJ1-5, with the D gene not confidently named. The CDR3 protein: CASRISSNQPQHF. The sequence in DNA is TGTGCCAGCAGAATATCTAGCAATCAGCCCCAGCATTTT.